These 2 T cell receptor beta chains originate from one sample sequenced in a study of breast tumors, draining lymph nodes, adjacent tissues. TCRdb analysed the multiplex PCR reads with MiXCR anew, one entry per CDR3 protein. The data show about 230,000 distinct CDR3 sequences, about 30% seen once. The lymph nodes were axillary draining lymph nodes from breast cancer patients. Sequenced material: axillary lymph node tissue. These receptors were taken from a female donor with breast cancer. Some clones in this sample may be carry-over from other donors' samples.

The chain links TRBV7-6 to TRBJ2-1; no clear D gene. From germline, CDR1 is SGHVS and CDR2 FNYEAQ. Between the trimmed V and J ends, which lost 1 base and 7 bases, there was a span of 5 bases. CDR3 size: 12 residues. CDR3 DNA: TGTGCCAGCAGCTTAGGGTCGAATGAGCAGTTCTTC. Encoded protein: CASSLGSNEQFF. Complete variable domain (other parts from reference TRBV7-6 and TRBJ2-1): GAGVSQSPRYKVTKRGQDVALRCDPISGHVSLYWYRQALGQGPEFLTYFNYEAQQDKSGLPNDRFSAERPEGSISTLTIQRTEQRDSAMYRCASSLGSNEQFFGPGTRLTVL.

This clonotype was seen only once. A much larger clone differs from this one at a single base, so this may be a read error. The rearrangement links TRBV7-9 to TRBJ2-4; D possibly corresponds to TRBD1 (5 bases). The V and J ends lost 3 bases and 0 bases respectively, with 12 bases between them. CDR1 SEHNR and CDR2 FQNEAQ come from the germline V gene (reference sequence). The CDR3 totals 16 residues. The CDR3 protein is CASSFGADLAKNIQYF. The CDR3 nucleotides read TGTGCCAGCAGCTTTGGGGCGGATCTAGCCAAAAACATTCAGTACTTC.